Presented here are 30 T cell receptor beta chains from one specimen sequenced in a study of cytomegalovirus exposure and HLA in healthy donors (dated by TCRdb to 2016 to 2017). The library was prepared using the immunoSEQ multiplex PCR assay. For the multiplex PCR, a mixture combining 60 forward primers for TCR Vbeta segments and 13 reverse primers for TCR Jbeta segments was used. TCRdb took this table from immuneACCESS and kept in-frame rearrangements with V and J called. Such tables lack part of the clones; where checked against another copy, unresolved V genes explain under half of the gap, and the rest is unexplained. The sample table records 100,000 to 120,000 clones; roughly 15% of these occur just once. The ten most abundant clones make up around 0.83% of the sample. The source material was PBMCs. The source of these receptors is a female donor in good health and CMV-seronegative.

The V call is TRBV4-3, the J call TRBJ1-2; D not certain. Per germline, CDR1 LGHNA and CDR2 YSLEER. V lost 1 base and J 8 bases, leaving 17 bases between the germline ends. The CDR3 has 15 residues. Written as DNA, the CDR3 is TGCGCCAGCAGCCAAGTACCCACTAGGCTGGAGGGCTACACCTTC. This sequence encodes CASSQVPTRLEGYTF.

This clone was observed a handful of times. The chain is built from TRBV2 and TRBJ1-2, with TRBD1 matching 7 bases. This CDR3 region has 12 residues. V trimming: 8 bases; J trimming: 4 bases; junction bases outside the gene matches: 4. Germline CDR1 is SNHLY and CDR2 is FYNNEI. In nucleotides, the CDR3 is TGTGCCAGCTCTGGACAGGTCTATGGCTACACCTTC. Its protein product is CASSGQVYGYTF.

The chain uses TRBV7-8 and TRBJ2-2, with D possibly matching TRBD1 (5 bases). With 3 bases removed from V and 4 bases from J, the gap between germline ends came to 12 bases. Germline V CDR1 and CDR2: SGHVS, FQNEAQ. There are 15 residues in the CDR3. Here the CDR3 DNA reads TGTGCCAGCAGCTTGGGTGGGCAGGGCACCGGGGAGCTGTTTTTT. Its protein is CASSLGGQGTGELFF. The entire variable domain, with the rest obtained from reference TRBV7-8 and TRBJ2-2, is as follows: GAGVSQSPRYKVAKRGQDVALRCDPISGHVSLFWYQQALGQGPEFLTYFQNEAQLDKSGLPSDRFFAERPEGSVSTLKIQRTQQEDSAVYLCASSLGGQGTGELFFGEGSRLTVL.

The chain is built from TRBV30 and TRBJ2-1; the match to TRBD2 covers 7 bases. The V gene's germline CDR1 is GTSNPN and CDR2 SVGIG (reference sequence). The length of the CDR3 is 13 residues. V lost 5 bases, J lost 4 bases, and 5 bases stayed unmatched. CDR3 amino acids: CAWDWTSYNEQFF. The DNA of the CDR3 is TGTGCCTGGGATTGGACTAGTTACAATGAGCAGTTCTTC.

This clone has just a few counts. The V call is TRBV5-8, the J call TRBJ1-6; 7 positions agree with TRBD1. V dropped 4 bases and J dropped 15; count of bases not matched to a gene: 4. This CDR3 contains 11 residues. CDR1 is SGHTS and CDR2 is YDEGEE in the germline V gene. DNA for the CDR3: TGTGCCAGCAGCATACACAGGGGCCTCCACTTT. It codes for CASSIHRGLHF.

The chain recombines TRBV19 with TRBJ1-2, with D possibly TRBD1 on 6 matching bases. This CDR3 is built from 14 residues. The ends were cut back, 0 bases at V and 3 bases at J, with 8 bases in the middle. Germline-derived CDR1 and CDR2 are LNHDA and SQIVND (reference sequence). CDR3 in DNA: TGTGCCAGTAGTATAGATCGACAGGACTATGGCTACACCTTC. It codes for CASSIDRQDYGYTF.

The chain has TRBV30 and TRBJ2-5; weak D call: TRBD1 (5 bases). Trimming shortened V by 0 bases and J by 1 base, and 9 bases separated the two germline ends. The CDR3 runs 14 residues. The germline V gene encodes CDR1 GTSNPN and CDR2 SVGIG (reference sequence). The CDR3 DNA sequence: TGTGCCTGGAGTGTACCACAGGTCCAAGAGACCCAGTACTTC. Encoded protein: CAWSVPQVQETQYF.

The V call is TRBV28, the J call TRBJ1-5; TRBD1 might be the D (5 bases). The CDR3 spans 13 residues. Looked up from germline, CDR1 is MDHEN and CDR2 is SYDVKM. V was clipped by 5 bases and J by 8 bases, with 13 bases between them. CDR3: CASSPLGGEPQHF. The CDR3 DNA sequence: TGTGCCAGCAGTCCCCTGGGGGGGGAGCCCCAGCATTTT.

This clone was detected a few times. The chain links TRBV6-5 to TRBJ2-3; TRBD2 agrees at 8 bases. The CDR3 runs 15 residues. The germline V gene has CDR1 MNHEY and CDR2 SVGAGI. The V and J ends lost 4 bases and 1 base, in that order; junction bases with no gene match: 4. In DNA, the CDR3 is TGTGCCAGCAGTTTCGGGGGGGCGGGCACAGATACGCAGTATTTT. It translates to CASSFGGAGTDTQYF.

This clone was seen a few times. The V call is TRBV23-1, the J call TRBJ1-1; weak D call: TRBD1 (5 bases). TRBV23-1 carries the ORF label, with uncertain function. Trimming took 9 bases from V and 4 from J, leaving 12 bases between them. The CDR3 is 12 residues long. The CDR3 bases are TGCGCCAGGGTTCGGGGGGGCACTGAAGCTTTCTTT. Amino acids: CARVRGGTEAFF.

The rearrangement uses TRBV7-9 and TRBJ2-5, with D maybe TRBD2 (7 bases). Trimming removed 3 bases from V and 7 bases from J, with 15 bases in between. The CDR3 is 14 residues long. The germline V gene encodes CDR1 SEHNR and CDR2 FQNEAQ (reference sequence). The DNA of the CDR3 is TGTGCCAGCAGCTTGGGCGGGGGCGAGGGGACCCAGTACTTC. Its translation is CASSLGGGEGTQYF.

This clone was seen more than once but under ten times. The CDR3 loop reads CSEDWAGNGNQPQHF. DNA for the CDR3: TGCAGCGAAGATTGGGCGGGAAACGGCAATCAGCCCCAGCATTTT. This chain uses TRBV29-1 with TRBJ1-5; D ambiguous. The ends were cut back, 7 bases at V and 2 bases at J, with 18 bases in the middle. Germline CDR1 and CDR2: SQVTM and ANQGSEA. This CDR3 contains 15 residues.

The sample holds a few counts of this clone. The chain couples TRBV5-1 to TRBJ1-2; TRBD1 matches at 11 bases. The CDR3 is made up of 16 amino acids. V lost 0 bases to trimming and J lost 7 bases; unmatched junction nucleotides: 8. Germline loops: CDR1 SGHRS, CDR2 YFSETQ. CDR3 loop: CASSLDGQGARVGYTF. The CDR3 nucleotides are TGCGCCAGCAGCTTGGACGGACAGGGGGCCCGAGTTGGCTACACCTTC.

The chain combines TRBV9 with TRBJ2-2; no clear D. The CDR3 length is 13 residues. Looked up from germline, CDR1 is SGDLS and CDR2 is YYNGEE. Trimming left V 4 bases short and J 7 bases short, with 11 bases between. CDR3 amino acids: CASSLPSRGELFF. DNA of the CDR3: TGTGCCAGCAGCCTTCCGTCCCGCGGGGAGCTGTTTTTT.

CDR3 sequence reads: CASGKEYEQYF. The CDR3 bases are TGTGCCAGCGGTAAGGAGTACGAGCAGTACTTC. The gene calls are TRBV18 and TRBJ2-7; D remains unclear. Trimming removed 8 bases at V and 4 bases at J, with 9 bases between. Per germline, CDR1 KGHSH and CDR2 LQKENI. This CDR3 spans 11 amino acids.

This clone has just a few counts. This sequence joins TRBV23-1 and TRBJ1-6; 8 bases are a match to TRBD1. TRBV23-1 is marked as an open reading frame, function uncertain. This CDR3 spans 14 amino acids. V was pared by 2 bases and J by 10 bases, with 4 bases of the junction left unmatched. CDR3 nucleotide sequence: TGCGCCAGCAGTCAAGCAGGGGGCGGCTCACCCCTCCACTTT. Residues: CASSQAGGGSPLHF.

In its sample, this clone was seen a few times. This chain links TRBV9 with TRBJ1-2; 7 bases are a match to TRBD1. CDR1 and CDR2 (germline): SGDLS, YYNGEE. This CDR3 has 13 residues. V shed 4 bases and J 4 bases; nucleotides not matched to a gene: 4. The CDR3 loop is CASSTTGAYGYTF. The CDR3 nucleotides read TGTGCCAGCAGCACCACAGGGGCCTATGGCTACACCTTC.

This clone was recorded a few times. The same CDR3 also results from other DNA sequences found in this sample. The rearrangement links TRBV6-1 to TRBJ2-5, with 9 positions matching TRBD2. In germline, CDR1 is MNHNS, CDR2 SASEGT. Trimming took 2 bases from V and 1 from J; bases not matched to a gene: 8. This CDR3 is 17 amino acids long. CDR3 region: CASSERGSGGSQETQYF. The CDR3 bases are TGTGCCAGCAGTGAACGGGGTAGCGGGGGTTCCCAAGAGACCCAGTACTTC.

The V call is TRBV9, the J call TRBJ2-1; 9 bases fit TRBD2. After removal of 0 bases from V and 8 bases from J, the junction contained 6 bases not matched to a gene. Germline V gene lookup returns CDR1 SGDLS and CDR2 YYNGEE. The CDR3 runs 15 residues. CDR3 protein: CASSVGGTSLYEQFF. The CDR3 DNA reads TGTGCCAGCAGCGTAGGGGGGACTAGCCTCTATGAGCAGTTCTTC.

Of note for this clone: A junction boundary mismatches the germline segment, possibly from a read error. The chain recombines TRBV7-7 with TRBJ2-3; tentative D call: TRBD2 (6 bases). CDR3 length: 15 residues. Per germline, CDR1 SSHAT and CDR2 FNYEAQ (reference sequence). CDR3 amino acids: CASSLGGSRTDTQYF. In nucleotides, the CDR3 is TGTGCTAGCAGCTTAGGAGGGAGCCGCACAGATACGCAGTATTTT.

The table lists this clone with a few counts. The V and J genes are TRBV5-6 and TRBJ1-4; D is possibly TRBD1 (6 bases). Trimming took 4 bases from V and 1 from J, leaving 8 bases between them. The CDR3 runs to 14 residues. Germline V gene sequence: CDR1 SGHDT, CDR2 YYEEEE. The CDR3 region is CASSQTGTNEKLFF. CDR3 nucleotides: TGTGCCAGCAGCCAGACAGGAACTAATGAAAAACTGTTTTTT.

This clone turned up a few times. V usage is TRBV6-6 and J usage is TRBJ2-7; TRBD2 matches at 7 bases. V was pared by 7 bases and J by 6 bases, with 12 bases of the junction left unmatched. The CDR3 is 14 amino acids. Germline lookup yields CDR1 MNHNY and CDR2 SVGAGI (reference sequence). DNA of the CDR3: TGTGCCAGCACCCTGGCGGGAGAAGGCTCCGAGCAGTACTTC. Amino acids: CASTLAGEGSEQYF.

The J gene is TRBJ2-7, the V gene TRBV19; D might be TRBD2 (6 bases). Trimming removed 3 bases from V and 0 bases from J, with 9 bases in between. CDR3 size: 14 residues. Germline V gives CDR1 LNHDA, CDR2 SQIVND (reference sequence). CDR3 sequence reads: CASSMRDSSYEQYF. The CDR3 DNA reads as TGTGCCAGTAGTATGCGGGATAGCTCCTACGAGCAGTACTTC.

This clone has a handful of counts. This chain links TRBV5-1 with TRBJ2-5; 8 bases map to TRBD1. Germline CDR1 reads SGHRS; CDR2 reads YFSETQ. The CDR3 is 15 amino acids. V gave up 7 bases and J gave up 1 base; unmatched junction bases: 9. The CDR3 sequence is CASGDRGLPQETQYF. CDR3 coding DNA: TGCGCCAGCGGCGACAGGGGTTTACCCCAAGAGACCCAGTACTTC.

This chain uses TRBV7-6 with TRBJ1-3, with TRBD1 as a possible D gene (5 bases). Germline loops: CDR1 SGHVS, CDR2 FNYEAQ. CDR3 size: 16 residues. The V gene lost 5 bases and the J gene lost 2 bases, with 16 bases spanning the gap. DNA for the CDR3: TGTGCCAGCAGCCCTGGGGCAGAAGAAGCTGGAAACACCATATATTTT. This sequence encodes CASSPGAEEAGNTIYF.

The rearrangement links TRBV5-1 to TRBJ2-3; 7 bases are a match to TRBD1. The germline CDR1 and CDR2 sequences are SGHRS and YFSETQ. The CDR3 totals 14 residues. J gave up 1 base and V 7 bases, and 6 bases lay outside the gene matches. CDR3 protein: CASRSTGGTDTQYF. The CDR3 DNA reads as TGCGCCAGCCGAAGCACAGGGGGCACAGATACGCAGTATTTT.

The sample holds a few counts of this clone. CDR3 amino acids: CASSRGSYNEQFF. The CDR3 DNA reads as TGTGCCAGCAGTCGGGGGTCCTACAATGAGCAGTTCTTC. The V and J genes are TRBV6-6 and TRBJ2-1; a weak D match, TRBD2 (6 bases). The V end lost 5 bases, the J end lost 1 base, and 6 bases lay between the germline ends. The CDR3 extends over 13 amino acids. Germline CDR1 MNHNY, CDR2 SVGAGI (reference sequence).

The CDR3 region is CASSQDRVEEDYNFEQFF. CDR3 bases: TGCGCCAGCAGCCAAGACCGGGTAGAGGAGGACTACAATTTTGAGCAGTTCTTC. The genes are TRBV4-3 and TRBJ2-1; D may be TRBD2 (6 bases). CDR1 and CDR2 from the germline V gene are LGHNA and YSLEER. V lost 0 bases and J 9 bases, leaving 24 bases between the germline ends. CDR3 length equals 18 residues.

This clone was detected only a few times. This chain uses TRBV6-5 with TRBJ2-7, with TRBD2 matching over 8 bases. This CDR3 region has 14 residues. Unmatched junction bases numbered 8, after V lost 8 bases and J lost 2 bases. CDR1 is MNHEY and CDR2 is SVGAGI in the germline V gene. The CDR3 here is CASGVGGAPYEQYF. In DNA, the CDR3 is TGTGCCAGCGGTGTCGGGGGGGCCCCCTACGAGCAGTACTTC.

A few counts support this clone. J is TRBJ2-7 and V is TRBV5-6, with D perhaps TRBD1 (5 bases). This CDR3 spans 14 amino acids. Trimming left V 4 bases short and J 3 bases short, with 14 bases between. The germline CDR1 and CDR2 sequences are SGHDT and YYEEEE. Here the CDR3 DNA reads TGTGCCAGCAGCCCTAGGGGCCAGCACTACGAGCAGTACTTC. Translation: CASSPRGQHYEQYF. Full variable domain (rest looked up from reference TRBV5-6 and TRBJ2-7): DAGVTQSPTHLIKTRGQQVTLRCSPKSGHDTVSWYQQALGQGPQFIFQYYEEEERQRGNFPDRFSGHQFPNYSSELNVNALLLGDSALYLCASSPRGQHYEQYFGPGTRLTVT.